This TCR beta chain was sequenced during a study of T-cell memory formation after mild COVID-19. General study findings and limits: SARS-CoV-2 specificity of second-wave clones peaking day 37 was unconfirmed. CD4+ contracting clones were mainly CM and EM; CD8+ ones, EMRA.

Constant-segment primers served in 5'RACE that generated TCR alpha and TCR beta cDNA libraries bearing sample barcodes and UMIs. TCRdb recomputed calls from the 5' RACE reads with MiXCR, one row per CDR3 protein. The repertoire holds approximately 300,000 distinct CDR3 sequences, about a sixth seen once, with 20% to 25% in the top ten. Comment on this clonotype: Its antigen is still unknown.

Germline V CDR1 and CDR2: MDHEN, SYDVKM. The CDR3 contains 16 residues. The V segment lost 8 bases and the J segment 2 bases; nucleotides outside the gene matches: 11. The sequencing input was PBMCs or a T cell subset sorted from them (not recorded which). The chain employs TRBV28 and TRBJ2-3; TRBD2 agrees at 9 bases. The TCR sequence derives from a man younger than 30 who had mild COVID-19 (a few samples of this study predate the infection). Cell type and time point are not known. CDR3 DNA: TGTGCCAGCCTCCGGCCTAGCGGGACCTACACAGATACGCAGTATTTT. Translation: CASLRPSGTYTDTQYF. Looking up the rest from reference TRBV28 and TRBJ2-3 gives the full variable domain: DVKVTQSSRYLVKRTGEKVFLECVQDMDHENMFWYRQDPGLGLRLIYFSYDVKMKEKGDIPEGYSVSREKKERFSLILESASTNQTSMYLCASLRPSGTYTDTQYFGPGTRLTVL.